The clone carrying this TCR beta chain appeared a few times. This record comes from a study of response to subunit inactivated influenza vaccine. In TCRdb, the RT-PCR reads were re-called with MiXCR into one record per CDR3 protein. The sample records about 800,000 distinct CDR3 sequences, around 20% being singletons. The CDR3 covers 16 residues. J lost 6 bases, V lost 2 bases, and 9 bases had no gene match. Germline V gene lookup returns CDR1 MNHNS and CDR2 SASEGT. The rearrangement joins TRBV6-1 to TRBJ2-3; TRBD1 matches 9 bases. The source material was PBMCs from blood, sampled less than 6 days after vaccination. The sequence derives from a man in his fifties who received an inactivated influenza vaccine. The CDR3 is CASSESRTGAWDTQYF. The CDR3 bases are TGTGCCAGCAGTGAATCCCGGACAGGGGCGTGGGATACGCAGTATTTT.